A single sample is the source of the 12 T cell receptor beta chains below, sequenced in a study of blood T cell repertoires in COVID-19. Sequencing used immunoSEQ multiplex PCR; TCRdb keeps in-frame clones, though not all of them. The sample lists 96,000 or so clones, 70% to 90% occurring once. Sequencing input: peripheral blood. The source is a human donor with COVID-19, enrolled during active disease. The donor label of this sample is uncertain.

The rearrangement links TRBV6-6 to TRBJ1-5, with 9 bases that match TRBD1. J lost 5 bases, V lost 2 bases, and 4 bases had no gene match. Germline V lookup: CDR1 MNHNY, CDR2 SVGAGI (reference sequence). CDR3 length: 15 amino acids. CDR3 amino acids: CASSYTGGKDQPQHF. CDR3 DNA sequence: TGTGCCAGCAGTTACACAGGGGGCAAGGATCAGCCCCAGCATTTT.

This clone was seen a single time. J is TRBJ1-6 and V is TRBV9; no firm D call. CDR1 is SGDLS and CDR2 is YYNGEE in the germline V gene. V lost 4 bases and J 8 bases, leaving 19 bases between the germline ends. This CDR3 region has 16 residues. This chain's CDR3 is CASSPQLRDSDSPLHF. In DNA, the CDR3 is TGTGCCAGCAGCCCCCAACTCCGGGATTCCGATTCACCCCTCCACTTT.

The J gene is TRBJ2-6, the V gene TRBV24-1; D perhaps matches TRBD2 (5 bases). The V gene lost 4 bases and the J gene lost 0 bases, with 18 bases spanning the gap. The germline CDR1 and CDR2 sequences are KGHDR and SFDVKD. This CDR3 has 19 residues. The CDR3 DNA reads as TGTGCCACCAGTGACGTTTCTGGACCTGGACTCTCTGGGGCCAACGTCCTGACTTTC. Translation gives CATSDVSGPGLSGANVLTF.

In its sample, this clone was seen once. The chain combines TRBV5-1 with TRBJ1-1; TRBD1 matches at 8 bases. Unmatched junction bases numbered 11, after V lost 4 bases and J lost 0 bases. The CDR3 covers 17 residues. The V gene's germline CDR1 is SGHRS and CDR2 YFSETQ. CDR3 nucleotides: TGCGCCAGCAGCATGTACCGACAGGGGCTTATGAACACTGAAGCTTTCTTT. Its protein product is CASSMYRQGLMNTEAFF. The whole variable domain, filled in from reference TRBV5-1 and TRBJ1-1, reads KAGVTQTPRYLIKTRGQQVTLSCSPISGHRSVSWYQQTPGQGLQFLFEYFSETQRNKGNFPGRFSGRQFSNSRSEMNVSTLELGDSALYLCASSMYRQGLMNTEAFFGQGTRLTVV.

The chain has TRBV7-9 and TRBJ2-7; 8 nucleotides align to TRBD1. The CDR3 extends over 14 amino acids. Germline assignment: CDR1 SEHNR and CDR2 FQNEAQ (reference sequence). V shed 5 bases and J 4 bases; nucleotides not matched to a gene: 7. The CDR3 DNA reads TGTGCCAGCAGCCAGACAGGGGAAGGATACGAGCAGTACTTC. Amino acids: CASSQTGEGYEQYF.

This clone was detected once. The chain carries TRBV4-2 and TRBJ1-2; TRBD1 matches 7 bases. J gave up 4 bases and V 0 bases, and 5 bases lay outside the gene matches. The germline V gene encodes CDR1 LGHNA and CDR2 YNFKEQ. The CDR3 length is 15 residues. As DNA, the CDR3 is TGTGCCAGCAGCCAAGAAGGGGGCGCTGGCTATGGCTACACCTTC. It codes for CASSQEGGAGYGYTF.

The genes are TRBV5-1 and TRBJ1-3; D gene ambiguous. V was shortened by 5 bases and J by 0 bases, with 18 bases between the two germline ends. This CDR3 region has 17 residues. Germline values: CDR1 SGHRS, CDR2 YFSETQ. The CDR3 reads CASSFDGSISSGNTIYF. The CDR3 DNA reads as TGCGCCAGCAGTTTCGACGGGTCGATAAGCTCTGGAAACACCATATATTTT. The full variable domain, its missing parts supplied by reference TRBV5-1 and TRBJ1-3, is KAGVTQTPRYLIKTRGQQVTLSCSPISGHRSVSWYQQTPGQGLQFLFEYFSETQRNKGNFPGRFSGRQFSNSRSEMNVSTLELGDSALYLCASSFDGSISSGNTIYFGEGSWLTVV.

The chain has TRBV19 and TRBJ2-7, with TRBD1 as a possible D gene (5 bases). Trimming removed 10 bases from V and 0 bases from J, with 16 bases in between. CDR3 length equals 14 residues. Germline loops: CDR1 LNHDA, CDR2 SQIVND (reference sequence). Written as DNA, the CDR3 is TGTGCCACCATGAGAACAGGCCCCTCCTACGAGCAGTACTTC. Its translation: CATMRTGPSYEQYF.

This clone was observed a few times. The chain carries TRBV5-1 and TRBJ1-1; D is perhaps TRBD1 (5 bases). V was clipped by 7 bases and J by 0 bases, with 10 bases between them. The CDR3 runs to 13 residues. Germline V lookup: CDR1 SGHRS, CDR2 YFSETQ. CDR3 sequence (DNA): TGCGCCAGCGGGGGAGGGATGAACACTGAAGCTTTCTTT. Translated: CASGGGMNTEAFF.

The chain recombines TRBV3-1 (or the pseudogene TRBV3-2) with TRBJ2-7; the match to TRBD2 covers 7 bases. V shed 5 bases, J shed 3 bases, and the junction held 7 bases outside the gene matches. The CDR3 consists of 14 residues. The germline CDR1 and CDR2 sequences are LGHDT and YNNKEL (reference sequence). In DNA form, the CDR3 reads TGTGCCAGCAGCGCCCGGGACTACTTCTACGAGCAGTACTTC. It specifies CASSARDYFYEQYF.

The chain couples TRBV25-1 to TRBJ1-2, with D perhaps TRBD1 (6 bases). Germline values: CDR1 MGHDK, CDR2 SYGVNS. V lost 2 bases to trimming and J lost 5 bases, with 15 bases between them. The CDR3 has 15 residues. The CDR3 reads CASSETAGALYGYTF. Here the CDR3 DNA reads TGTGCCAGCAGTGAAACGGCAGGGGCGCTTTATGGCTACACCTTC.

V is TRBV5-6 and J is TRBJ1-2; TRBD1 might be the D (5 bases). V was clipped by 0 bases and J by 2 bases, with 11 bases between them. The CDR3 totals 15 residues. Germline CDR1 and CDR2: SGHDT and YYEEEE. As DNA, the CDR3 is TGTGCCAGCAGCTTGGAAGGGGATGGGAACTATGGCTACACCTTC. As protein: CASSLEGDGNYGYTF.